A single sample is the source of the 8 T cell receptor beta chains below, sequenced in a study of CD8+ T cells in alopecia areata. Treatment of the sample: oral pan-JAK inhibitor, 5-10 mg twice daily. Sequencing used cDNA as its template, made by extracting RNA and reverse transcribing it. The method was immunoSEQ multiplex PCR; TCRdb's version includes in-frame clones alone and lacks a portion of them. The sample has about 270,000 clones; about 62% are singletons. The specimen was CD4+ T cells sorted from blood, collected at week 52, from a patient treated with tofacitinib. Receptor source: a human donor with alopecia areata.

The V and J genes are TRBV9 and TRBJ2-2, with TRBD1 matching over 7 bases. CDR1 and CDR2 from the germline V gene are SGDLS and YYNGEE. The J segment lost 7 bases and the V segment lost 3 bases, leaving 6 bases of the junction unmatched. The CDR3 covers 14 residues. The CDR3 DNA follows: TGTGCCAGCAGCGCTCGACAGGGAATCGGGGAGCTGTTTTTT. Amino acid sequence: CASSARQGIGELFF.

V and J are TRBV30 and TRBJ1-4, with 7 bases identical to TRBD1. Trimming at V came to 0 bases and at J to 7 bases, leaving 8 bases not matched to a gene. The CDR3 loop spans 15 amino acids. CDR1 is GTSNPN, CDR2 SVGIG, per germline (reference sequence). CDR3 sequence (DNA): TGTGCCTGGAGTGTACCCGACAGGGAATTTGAAAAACTGTTTTTT. Protein: CAWSVPDREFEKLFF.

V usage is TRBV7-9 and J usage is TRBJ1-4; maybe TRBD1 (5 bases). V was clipped by 5 bases and J by 0 bases, with 13 bases between them. The CDR3 is 16 amino acids. Germline values: CDR1 SEHNR, CDR2 FQNEAQ (reference sequence). The CDR3 reads CASSPGLLATNEKLFF. The CDR3 DNA reads as TGTGCCAGCAGCCCGGGACTGCTGGCAACTAATGAAAAACTGTTTTTT. The variable domain in full, with the rest retrieved from reference TRBV7-9 and TRBJ1-4, is DTGVSQNPRHKITKRGQNVTFRCDPISEHNRLYWYRQTLGQGPEFLTYFQNEAQLEKSRLLSDRFSAERPKGSFSTLEIQRTEQGDSAMYLCASSPGLLATNEKLFFGSGTQLSVL.

The chain recombines TRBV15 with TRBJ2-1, with 9 bases matching TRBD1. The CDR3 is 15 residues long. The trim removed 5 bases at V and 7 bases at J, leaving 9 bases unmatched. Germline-derived CDR1 and CDR2 are LNHNV and YYDKDF (reference sequence). The DNA of the CDR3 is TGTGCCACCAGCGGACGGGACAGGGCGATAAATGAGCAGTTCTTC. Translating gives CATSGRDRAINEQFF.

This clone was detected a few times. The rearrangement joins TRBV7-9 to TRBJ1-1, with D possibly matching TRBD1 (6 bases). The V end lost 2 bases, the J end lost 8 bases, and 18 bases lay between the germline ends. Germline CDR1 reads SEHNR; CDR2 reads FQNEAQ (reference sequence). The CDR3 extends over 15 amino acids. CDR3 loop: CASSLRRSGAQEAFF. CDR3 nucleotides: TGTGCCAGCAGCTTACGTAGGTCAGGGGCTCAGGAAGCTTTCTTT.

A few counts support this clone. V is TRBV11-2 and J is TRBJ2-1; no definite D call. The CDR3 runs to 15 residues. Trimming took off 5 bases at V and 1 base at J, with 12 bases between the two ends. The germline CDR1 and CDR2 sequences are SGHAT and FQNNGV. The CDR3, as DNA: TGTGCCAGCAGCCACGGTGAGGTGTCCTACAATGAGCAGTTCTTC. Amino acids: CASSHGEVSYNEQFF.

This clone has more than one count but fewer than ten. The chain recombines TRBV30 with TRBJ1-5; TRBD1 is a possible D gene (6 bases). The CDR3 sequence is 15 residues long. From germline, CDR1 is GTSNPN and CDR2 SVGIG (reference sequence). V was cut by 3 bases and J by 4 bases, with 16 bases left in between. CDR3 sequence: CAWRAPDRGNQPQHF. CDR3 coding DNA: TGTGCCTGGAGGGCCCCGGACAGAGGGAATCAGCCCCAGCATTTT.

This clone was observed a handful of times. The genes are TRBV29-1 and TRBJ1-2; 9 nucleotides agree with TRBD1. Germline V gene data show CDR1 as SQVTM and CDR2 as ANQGSEA. The V and J ends lost 7 bases and 4 bases, in that order; junction bases with no gene match: 7. The CDR3 loop spans 13 amino acids. CDR3 amino acids: CSAGQGVSYGYTF. In nucleotides, the CDR3 is TGCAGCGCGGGACAGGGTGTGAGCTATGGCTACACCTTC.